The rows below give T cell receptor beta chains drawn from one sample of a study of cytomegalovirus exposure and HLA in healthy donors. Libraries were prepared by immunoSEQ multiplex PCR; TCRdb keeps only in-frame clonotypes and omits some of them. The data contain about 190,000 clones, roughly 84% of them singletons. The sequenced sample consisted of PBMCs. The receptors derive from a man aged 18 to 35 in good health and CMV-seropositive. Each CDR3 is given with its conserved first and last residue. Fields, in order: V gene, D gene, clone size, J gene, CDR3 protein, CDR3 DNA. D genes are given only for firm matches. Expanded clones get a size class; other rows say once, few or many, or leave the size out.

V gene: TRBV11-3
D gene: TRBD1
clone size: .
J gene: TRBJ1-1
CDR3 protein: CASSDKGAGRTEAFF
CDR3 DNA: TGTGCCAGCAGCGATAAGGGGGCAGGGAGGACTGAAGCTTTCTTT

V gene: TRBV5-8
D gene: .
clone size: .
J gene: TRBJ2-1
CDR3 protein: CASPQLVFYEQFF
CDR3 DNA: TGTGCCAGCCCCCAGCTAGTCTTCTATGAGCAGTTCTTC

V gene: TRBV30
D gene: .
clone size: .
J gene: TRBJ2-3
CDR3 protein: CAWSEAGGMVDTQYF
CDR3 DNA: TGTGCCTGGAGTGAGGCTGGCGGGATGGTAGATACGCAGTATTTT

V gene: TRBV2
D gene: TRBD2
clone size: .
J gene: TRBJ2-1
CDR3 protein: CASSGRSGSWYEQFF
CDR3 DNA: TGTGCCAGCAGTGGAAGGAGCGGGAGTTGGTATGAGCAGTTCTTC

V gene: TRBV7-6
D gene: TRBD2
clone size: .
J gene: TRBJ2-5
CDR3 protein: CASSLAGSGTQETQYF
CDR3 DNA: TGTGCCAGCAGCTTAGCTGGTAGCGGGACCCAAGAGACCCAATACTTC

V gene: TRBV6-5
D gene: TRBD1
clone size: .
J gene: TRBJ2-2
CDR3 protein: CASRTGQGAFRELFF
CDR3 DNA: TGTGCCAGCAGGACGGGACAGGGGGCATTTAGGGAGCTGTTTTTT

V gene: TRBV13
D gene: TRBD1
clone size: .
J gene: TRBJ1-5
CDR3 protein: CASSLGTGGQPQHF
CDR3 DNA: TGTGCCAGCAGCCTAGGGACAGGTGGACAGCCCCAGCATTTT

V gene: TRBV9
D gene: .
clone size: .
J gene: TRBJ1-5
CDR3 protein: CASSVAGINQPQHF
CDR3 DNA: TGTGCCAGCAGCGTAGCAGGGATCAATCAGCCCCAGCATTTT

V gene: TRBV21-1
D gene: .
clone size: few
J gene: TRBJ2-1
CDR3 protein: CASSARLAGGDNEQFF
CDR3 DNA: TGTGCCAGCAGCGCGAGACTAGCGGGAGGTGACAATGAGCAGTTCTTC

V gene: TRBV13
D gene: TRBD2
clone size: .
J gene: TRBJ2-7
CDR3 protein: CASSLPGTSYEQYF
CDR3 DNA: TGTGCCAGCAGCCTCCCCGGGACTAGCTACGAGCAGTACTTC

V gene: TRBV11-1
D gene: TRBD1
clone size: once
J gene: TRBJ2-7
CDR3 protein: CASSLQGAAMRYF
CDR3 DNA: TGTGCCAGCAGCTTACAGGGGGCAGCGATGCGGTACTTC

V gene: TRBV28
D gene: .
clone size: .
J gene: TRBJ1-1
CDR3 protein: CASSLGQKNTEAFF
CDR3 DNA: TGTGCCAGCAGTTTAGGGCAGAAGAACACTGAAGCTTTCTTT

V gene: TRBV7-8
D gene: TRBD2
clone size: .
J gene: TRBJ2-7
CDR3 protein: CASSLGASGTYEQYF
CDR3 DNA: TGTGCCAGCAGCTTAGGGGCTAGCGGAACCTACGAGCAGTACTTC

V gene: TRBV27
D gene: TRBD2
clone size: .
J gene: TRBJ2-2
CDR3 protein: CASRREPLNTGELFF
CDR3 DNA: TGTGCCAGCAGGCGGGAGCCTTTGAACACCGGGGAGCTGTTTTTT

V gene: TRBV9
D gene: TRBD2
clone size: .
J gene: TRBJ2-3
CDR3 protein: CASSVVWGGSTDTQYF
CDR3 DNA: TGTGCCAGCAGCGTAGTTTGGGGGGGAAGCACAGATACGCAGTATTTT

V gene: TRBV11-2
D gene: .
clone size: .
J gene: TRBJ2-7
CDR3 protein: CASSLSQGRGRAGEQYF
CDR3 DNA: TGTGCCAGCAGCTTATCCCAAGGAAGGGGGAGGGCCGGCGAGCAGTACTTC

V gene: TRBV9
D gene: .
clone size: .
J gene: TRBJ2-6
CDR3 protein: CASSVDGSGANVLTF
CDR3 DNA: TGTGCCAGCAGCGTAGACGGCTCTGGGGCCAACGTCCTGACTTTC

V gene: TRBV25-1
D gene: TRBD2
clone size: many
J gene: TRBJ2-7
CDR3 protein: CASREAGYEQYF
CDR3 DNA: TGTGCCAGCAGAGAAGCGGGGTACGAGCAGTACTTC

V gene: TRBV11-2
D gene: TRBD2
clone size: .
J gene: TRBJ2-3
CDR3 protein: CASSLRATSGSADTQYF
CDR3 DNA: TGTGCCAGCAGCTTGCGGGCGACTAGCGGGTCAGCAGATACGCAGTATTTT

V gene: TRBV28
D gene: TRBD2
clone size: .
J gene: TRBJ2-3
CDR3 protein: CAPRGGPADTQYF
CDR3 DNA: TGTGCCCCCCGGGGAGGGCCCGCAGATACGCAGTATTTT

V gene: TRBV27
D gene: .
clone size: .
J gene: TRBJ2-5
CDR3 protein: CASSGGVSGTQYF
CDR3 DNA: TGTGCCAGCAGTGGCGGGGTTTCGGGGACCCAGTACTTC

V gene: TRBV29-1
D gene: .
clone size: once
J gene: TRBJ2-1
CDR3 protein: CSVGPLAPTYNEQFF
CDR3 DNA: TGCAGCGTTGGGCCTCTAGCGCCTACCTACAATGAGCAGTTCTTC

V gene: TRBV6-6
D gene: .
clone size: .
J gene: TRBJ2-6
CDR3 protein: CASSNRASGANVLTF
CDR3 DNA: TGTGCCAGCAGTAACAGGGCTTCTGGGGCCAACGTCCTGACTTTC

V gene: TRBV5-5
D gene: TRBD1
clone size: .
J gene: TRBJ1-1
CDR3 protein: CASSPRTGVNTEAFF
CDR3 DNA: TGTGCCAGCAGCCCCCGGACAGGGGTGAACACTGAAGCTTTCTTT

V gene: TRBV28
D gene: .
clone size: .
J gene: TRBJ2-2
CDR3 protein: CASSPGIAGELFF
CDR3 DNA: TGTGCCAGCAGTCCCGGGATCGCCGGGGAGCTGTTTTTT

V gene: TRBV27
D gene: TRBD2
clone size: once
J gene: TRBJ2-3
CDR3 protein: CASKGGNSGNQDTQYF
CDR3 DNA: TGTGCCAGCAAGGGGGGGAATAGCGGGAACCAAGATACGCAGTATTTT

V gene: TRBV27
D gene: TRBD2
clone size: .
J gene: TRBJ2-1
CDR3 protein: CASHGLAGASEQFF
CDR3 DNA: TGTGCCAGCCACGGACTAGCGGGAGCTAGTGAGCAGTTCTTC

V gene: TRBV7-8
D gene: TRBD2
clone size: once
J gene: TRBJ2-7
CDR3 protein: CASSLPYGAGGPPYEQYF
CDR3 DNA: TGTGCCAGCAGCTTACCCTATGGAGCGGGAGGGCCTCCTTACGAGCAGTACTTC

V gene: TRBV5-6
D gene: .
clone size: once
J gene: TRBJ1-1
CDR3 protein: CASSFPYRGTEAFF
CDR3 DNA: TGTGCCAGCAGCTTCCCTTATCGGGGCACTGAAGCTTTCTTT

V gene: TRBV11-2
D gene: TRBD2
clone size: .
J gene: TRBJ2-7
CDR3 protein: CASSPVAGGYSYEQYF
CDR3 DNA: TGTGCCAGCAGCCCAGTAGCGGGAGGGTACTCCTACGAGCAGTACTTC

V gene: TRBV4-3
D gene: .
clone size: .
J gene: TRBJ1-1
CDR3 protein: CASSQPRQASEAFF
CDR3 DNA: TGCGCCAGCAGCCAACCACGACAGGCGTCAGAAGCTTTCTTT

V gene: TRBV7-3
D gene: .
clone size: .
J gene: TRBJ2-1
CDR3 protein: CASSTPGLSYNEQFF
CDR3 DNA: TGTGCCAGCAGCACACCGGGACTTTCCTACAATGAGCAGTTCTTC

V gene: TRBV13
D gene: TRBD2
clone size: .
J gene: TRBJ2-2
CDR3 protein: CASSPGTSPNTGELFF
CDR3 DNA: TGTGCCAGCAGCCCAGGGACTAGCCCGAACACCGGGGAGCTGTTTTTT

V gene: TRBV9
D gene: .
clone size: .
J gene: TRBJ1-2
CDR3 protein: CASKRAVYGYTF
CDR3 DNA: TGTGCCAGCAAGAGGGCCGTCTATGGCTACACCTTC

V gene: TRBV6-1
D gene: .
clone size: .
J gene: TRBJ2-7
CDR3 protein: CATLQGFREQYF
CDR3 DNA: TGTGCCACGCTACAGGGTTTTCGCGAGCAGTACTTC

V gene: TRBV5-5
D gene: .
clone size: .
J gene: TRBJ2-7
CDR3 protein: CASSSIGAYEQYF
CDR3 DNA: TGTGCCAGCAGCTCTATCGGAGCCTACGAGCAGTACTTC

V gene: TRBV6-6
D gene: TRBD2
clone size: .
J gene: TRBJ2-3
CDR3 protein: CASSPSEAGVADTQYF
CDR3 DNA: TGTGCCAGCAGTCCTTCGGAAGCGGGAGTAGCGGATACGCAGTATTTT

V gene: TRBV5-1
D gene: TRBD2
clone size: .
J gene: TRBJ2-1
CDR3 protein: CASSDPGLAGEQFF
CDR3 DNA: TGCGCCAGCAGCGACCCGGGACTAGCCGGTGAGCAGTTCTTC

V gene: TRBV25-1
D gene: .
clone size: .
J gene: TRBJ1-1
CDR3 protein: CASSGAGYAITEAFF
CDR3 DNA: TGTGCCAGCAGTGGCGCAGGGTATGCGATCACTGAAGCTTTCTTT

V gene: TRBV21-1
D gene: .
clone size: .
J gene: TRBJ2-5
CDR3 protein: CASSKRAGGEETQYF
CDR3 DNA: TGTGCCAGCAGCAAAAGGGCAGGGGGCGAAGAGACCCAGTACTTC

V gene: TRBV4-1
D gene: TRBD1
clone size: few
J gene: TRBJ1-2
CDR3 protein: CASSLGQGDGYTF
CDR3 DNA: TGCGCCAGCAGCCTCGGACAGGGCGATGGCTACACCTTC

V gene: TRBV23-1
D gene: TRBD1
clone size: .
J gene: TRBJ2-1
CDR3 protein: CASYPDRGRWREQFF
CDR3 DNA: TGCGCCAGCTACCCGGACAGGGGCCGTTGGCGTGAGCAGTTCTTC

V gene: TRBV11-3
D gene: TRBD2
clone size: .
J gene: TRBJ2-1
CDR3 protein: CASSLGASGMSYNEQFF
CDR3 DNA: TGTGCCAGCAGCTTAGGGGCTAGCGGGATGTCCTACAATGAGCAGTTCTTC

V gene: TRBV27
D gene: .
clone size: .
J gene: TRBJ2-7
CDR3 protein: CASSSGYEQYF
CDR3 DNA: TGTGCCAGCAGTTCAGGCTACGAGCAGTACTTC

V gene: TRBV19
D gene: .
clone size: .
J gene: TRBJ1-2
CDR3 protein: CASSIPPSGGYTF
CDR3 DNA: TGTGCCAGTAGTATTCCCCCGTCGGGGGGCTACACCTTC

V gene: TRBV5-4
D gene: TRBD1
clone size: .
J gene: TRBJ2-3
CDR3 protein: CASSLPTGTALGTQYF
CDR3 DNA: TGTGCCAGCAGCCTGCCGACAGGGACCGCTCTGGGTACGCAGTATTTT

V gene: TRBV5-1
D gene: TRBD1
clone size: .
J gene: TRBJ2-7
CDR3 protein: CASSYETPTGSHEQYF
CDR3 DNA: TGCGCCAGCAGCTACGAAACCCCGACAGGGTCCCACGAGCAGTACTTC

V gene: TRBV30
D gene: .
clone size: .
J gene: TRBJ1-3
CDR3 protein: CAWSVRSGFLTSGNTIYF
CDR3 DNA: TGTGCCTGGAGTGTACGGTCAGGATTTCTCACCTCTGGAAACACCATATATTTT

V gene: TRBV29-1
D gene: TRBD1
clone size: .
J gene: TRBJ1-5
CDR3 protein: CSVETISPGQASSNQPQHF
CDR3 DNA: TGCAGCGTTGAAACCATATCTCCGGGACAGGCGAGTAGCAATCAGCCCCAGCATTTT

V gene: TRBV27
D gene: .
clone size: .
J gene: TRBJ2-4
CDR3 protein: CASSLPQGWLGTKNIQYF
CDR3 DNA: TGTGCCAGCAGTTTACCGCAGGGGTGGCTAGGGACCAAAAACATTCAGTACTTC

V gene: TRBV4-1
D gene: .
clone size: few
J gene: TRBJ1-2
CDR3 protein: CASSQEGSIYGYTF
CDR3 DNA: TGCGCCAGCAGCCAAGAGGGGAGTATCTATGGCTACACCTTC

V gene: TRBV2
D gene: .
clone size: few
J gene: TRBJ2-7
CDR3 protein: CASTPGTSYEQYF
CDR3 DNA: TGTGCCAGCACACCAGGTACTTCCTACGAGCAGTACTTC

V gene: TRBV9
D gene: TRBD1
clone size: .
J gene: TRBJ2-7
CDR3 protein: CASSAVTGGEQYF
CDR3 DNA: TGTGCCAGCAGCGCTGTGACAGGGGGCGAGCAGTACTTC

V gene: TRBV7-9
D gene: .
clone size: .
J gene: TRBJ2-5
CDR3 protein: CASSLARLGEETQYF
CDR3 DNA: TGTGCCAGCAGCTTAGCCCGACTAGGGGAAGAGACCCAGTACTTC

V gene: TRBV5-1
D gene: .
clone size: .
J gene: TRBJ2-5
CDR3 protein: CASSSTVAETQYF
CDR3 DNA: TGCGCCAGCAGCTCGACAGTGGCAGAGACCCAGTACTTC

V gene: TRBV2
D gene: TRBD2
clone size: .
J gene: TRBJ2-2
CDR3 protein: CASSVPKLAGGGTGELFF
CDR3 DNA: TGTGCCAGCAGTGTCCCCAAACTAGCGGGAGGGGGAACCGGGGAGCTGTTTTTT

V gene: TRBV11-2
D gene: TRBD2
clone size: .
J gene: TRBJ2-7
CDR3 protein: CASSTYTGTSPHEQYF
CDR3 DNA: TGTGCCAGCAGCACCTATACCGGGACTAGCCCCCACGAGCAGTACTTC

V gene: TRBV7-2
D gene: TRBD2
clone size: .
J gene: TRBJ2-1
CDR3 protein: CASSLEGTSRYNEQFF
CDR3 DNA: TGTGCCAGCAGCTTAGAGGGGACTAGCAGATACAATGAGCAGTTCTTC

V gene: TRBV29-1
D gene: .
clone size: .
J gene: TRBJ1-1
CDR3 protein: CSDITDSRPAFF
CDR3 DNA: TGCAGCGATATTACAGATTCCCGGCCAGCTTTCTTT